The clone carrying this T cell receptor beta chain was counted only a few times. Its cognate antigen is unknown. The CDR3 runs 15 residues. Losses at the gene ends were 7 bases for V and 1 base for J; bases not matched to a gene: 6. The V gene's germline CDR1 is LNHDA and CDR2 SQIVND (reference sequence). These data are taken from a study of beta chain features in type 1 diabetes. Study-level results: Insertions at VDJ junctions were less frequent in type 1 diabetes patients. These patients also deleted more nucleotides at the same junctions. Short templates might get an advantage during PCR, and this would be equal in patients and controls. Moderate but significant shortening of TCRB CDR3s was recorded in all four CD4+ subsets from Type 1 diabetes patients.

What was sequenced were expressed TCRB transcripts, since all of the isolated RNA had been reverse transcribed. Repertoires were generated with immunoSEQ multiplex PCR, while TCRdb's copy carries only in-frame clones and drops some. The repertoire holds a few hundred thousand clones, 9.5% to 13% seen once, with 0.017% in the top ten. The V and J genes are TRBV19 and TRBJ1-1, with 10 positions matching TRBD1. This receptor was identified in a man under 40 with type 1 diabetes. Sequenced input: naive CD4+ T cells from blood. The CDR3 bases are TGTGCCAGTAATTTCGACAGGGGGCCGAACACTGAAGCTTTCTTT. This codes for CASNFDRGPNTEAFF.